Each of the 10 T cell receptor beta chains below was sequenced from the same sample in a study of breast tumors, draining lymph nodes, adjacent tissues. A single record per CDR3 protein comes from TCRdb applying MiXCR to the multiplex PCR reads. The sample lists just over 30,000 distinct CDR3 sequences, roughly 63% occurring once. Sequencing used breast tumor tissue. Source of these receptors: a female donor with breast cancer. Some clones in this sample may be carry-over from other donors' samples.

This clonotype was detected ten times or more. V usage is TRBV12-3 or TRBV12-4 and J usage is TRBJ2-1, with TRBD2 matching 13 bases. V lost 7 bases to trimming and J lost 12 bases; unmatched junction nucleotides: 9. The CDR3 spans 14 residues. The DNA of the CDR3 is TGTGCCAGCACCCGGACTAGCGGGAGAAATTGGCAGTTCTTC. This sequence encodes CASTRTSGRNWQFF.

The chain uses TRBV7-2 and TRBJ1-1, with TRBD1 matching 7 bases. The CDR3 contains 13 residues. V shed 5 bases, J shed 3 bases, and the junction held 3 bases outside the gene matches. CDR1 is SGHTA and CDR2 is FQGNSA in the germline V gene. The CDR3 loop is CASSHTGDTEAFF. In DNA, the CDR3 is TGTGCCAGCAGCCATACAGGGGACACTGAAGCTTTCTTT.

The CDR3: CSVGAANYGYTF. CDR3 DNA sequence: TGCAGCGTTGGTGCAGCTAACTATGGCTACACCTTC. This chain connects TRBV29-1 to TRBJ1-2; D remains unclear. CDR1 and CDR2 (germline): SQVTM, ANQGSEA. The CDR3 runs 12 residues. With 4 bases removed from V and 0 bases from J, the gap between germline ends came to 6 bases.

Only one count was recorded for this clonotype. This chain uses TRBV4-3 with TRBJ2-7; unclear D gene. This CDR3 has 13 residues. CDR1 is LGHNA, CDR2 YSLEER, per germline. V was cut by 4 bases and J by 1 base, with 8 bases left in between. The CDR3 region is CASSPRASYEQYF. In DNA form, the CDR3 reads TGCGCCAGCAGCCCCCGGGCTTCCTACGAGCAGTACTTC.

This clonotype was counted many times. The chain joins TRBV7-2 to TRBJ1-1, with D perhaps matching TRBD1 (6 bases). Deletions cut 5 bases from V and 3 bases from J, with 10 bases between. Germline lookup yields CDR1 SGHTA and CDR2 FQGNSA. The CDR3 loop spans 13 amino acids. The CDR3 region has the DNA TGTGCCAGCAGCATACAGGGTTACACTGAAGCTTTCTTT. This encodes CASSIQGYTEAFF. The whole variable domain, remainder taken from reference TRBV7-2 and TRBJ1-1, is GAGVSQSPSNKVTEKGKDVELRCDPISGHTALYWYRQSLGQGLEFLIYFQGNSAPDKSGLPSDRFSAERTGGSVSTLTIQRTQQEDSAVYLCASSIQGYTEAFFGQGTRLTVV.

On this clonotype itself: A junction end diverges from the germline sequence, so it may reflect a read error. The V gene is TRBV5-4, the J gene TRBJ2-1; D unresolved. Germline V CDR1 and CDR2: SGHNT, YYREEE (reference sequence). The CDR3 has 12 amino acids. CDR3 DNA: TGTGCCAGCAGTCCCGATATGATGGGTTTGATCTTC. Its protein product is CASSPDMMGLIF.

This clonotype was observed at least ten times. The chain couples TRBV20-1 to TRBJ1-2; D is uncertain. Trimming removed 2 bases from V and 8 bases from J, with 15 bases in between. Germline V gene sequence: CDR1 DFQATT, CDR2 SNEGSKA (reference sequence). The CDR3 has 13 residues. CDR3 DNA: TGCAGTGCTAGACCCCGAAACCTGGAGGGCTACACCTTC. It specifies CSARPRNLEGYTF.

This clonotype came up many times. The chain has TRBV10-3 and TRBJ1-5; 8 nucleotides agree with TRBD1. The germline V gene has CDR1 ENHRY and CDR2 SYGVKD. The trim removed 2 bases at V and 2 bases at J, leaving 2 bases unmatched. CDR3 size: 15 residues. The chain's CDR3 is CAISETGGGNQPQHF. DNA for the CDR3: TGTGCCATCAGTGAGACAGGGGGTGGCAATCAGCCCCAGCATTTT.

This clonotype was detected many times. The V and J genes are TRBV20-1 and TRBJ2-7, with TRBD2 matching 10 bases. CDR1 and CDR2 from the germline V gene are DFQATT and SNEGSKA (reference sequence). V shed 5 bases and J 2 bases; nucleotides not matched to a gene: 18. The CDR3 runs to 18 residues. The CDR3 nucleotides read TGCAGTGCTGGCCTCCTAAAAGGAGGACTAGCGGATCCCTACGAGCAGTACTTC. Its translation: CSAGLLKGGLADPYEQYF.

The gene calls are TRBV7-8 and TRBJ2-3; D is undetermined. V lost 3 bases and J lost 2, with 9 bases in between. Germline-derived CDR1 and CDR2 are SGHVS and FQNEAQ. The CDR3 covers 14 residues. The CDR3 nucleotides read TGTGCCAGCAGCTTCGCTTTAGCCACAGATACGCAGTATTTT. Its protein product is CASSFALATDTQYF.